This T cell receptor beta chain was sequenced in a study of shared clonotypes between healthy human individuals. Study-level points and caveats: The study drew on few donors, limiting represented genetic and exposure-history diversity. Only blood was sampled; tissue repertoires likely differ.

About this clone: Its specificity is not known.

TCRdb's table, derived via immunoSEQ multiplex PCR, lists solely in-frame clones and lacks some. Of about 2.1 million clones in the sample, more than 85% are singletons; the top ten hold about 1.5%. CD8 cells regarded as naive lacked CD45RO, were positively chosen for CCR7, and omitted terminally differentiated effector memory CD45RA+ cells. The clonotype originates from a man between 18 and 35 years old in good health. Some clones in this sample may be carry-over from other donors' samples. Input material: naive CD8+ T cells from PBMCs.

This CDR3 reads CATSREYTVRGGEQYF. Written as DNA, the CDR3 is TGTGCCACCAGCAGAGAGTACACAGTAAGGGGAGGCGAGCAGTACTTC. The chain recombines TRBV15 with TRBJ2-7; D may be TRBD2 (6 bases). Germline loops: CDR1 LNHNV, CDR2 YYDKDF (reference sequence). V was clipped by 0 bases and J by 6 bases, with 18 bases between them. This CDR3 is 16 amino acids long.